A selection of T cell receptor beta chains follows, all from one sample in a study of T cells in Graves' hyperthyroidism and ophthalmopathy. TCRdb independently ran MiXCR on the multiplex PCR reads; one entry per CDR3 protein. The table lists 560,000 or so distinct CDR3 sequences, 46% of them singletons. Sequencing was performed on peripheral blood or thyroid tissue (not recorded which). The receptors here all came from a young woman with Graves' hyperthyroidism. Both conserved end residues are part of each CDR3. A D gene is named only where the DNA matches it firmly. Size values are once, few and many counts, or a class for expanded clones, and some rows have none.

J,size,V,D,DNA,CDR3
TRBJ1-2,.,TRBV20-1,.,TGCAGTGCTAACGGACCCGGCGATTGGAATGGCTACACCTTC,CSANGPGDWNGYTF
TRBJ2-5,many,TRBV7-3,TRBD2,TGTGCCAGCAGCTTAAGCCCAGCGGGAGGCAGGGAGACCCAGTACTTC,CASSLSPAGGRETQYF
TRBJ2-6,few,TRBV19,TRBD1,TGTGCCAGTAGTAAGACAGGGGGTTCTGGGGCCAACGTCCTGACTTTC,CASSKTGGSGANVLTF
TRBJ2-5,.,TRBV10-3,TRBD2,TGTGCCAGCAGTTACCAACCGGAAACTAGCGGTGTGGAGACCCAGTACTTC,CASSYQPETSGVETQYF
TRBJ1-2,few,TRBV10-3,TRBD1,TGTGCCATCAGTACGGGACAGGGGAGCTATGGCTACACCTTC,CAISTGQGSYGYTF
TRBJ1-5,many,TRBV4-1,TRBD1,TGCGCCAGCAGCCACAGGACAGGGGGCAATCAGCCCCAGCATTTT,CASSHRTGGNQPQHF
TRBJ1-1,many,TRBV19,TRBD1,TGTGCCAGCAGGACAGGGAACACTGAAGCTTTCTTT,CASRTGNTEAFF
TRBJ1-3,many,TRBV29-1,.,TGCAGCGTTACGGGACCGCTGGGAAACACCATATATTTT,CSVTGPLGNTIYF
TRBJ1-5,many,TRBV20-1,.,TGCAGTGCTAGAGCCCTGTCGGGTCAGCCCCAGCATTTT,CSARALSGQPQHF
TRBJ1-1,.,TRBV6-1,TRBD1,TGTGCCAGCAGTAAGACAGGGACCATGAACACTGAAGCTTTCTTT,CASSKTGTMNTEAFF
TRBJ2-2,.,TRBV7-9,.,TGCGCCAGCAGCCAAGGGCTGATGAACACCGGGGAGCTGTTTTTT,CASSQGLMNTGELFF
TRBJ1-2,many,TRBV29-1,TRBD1,TGCAGCGTTGACCAGGGGGGATATGGCTACACCTTC,CSVDQGGYGYTF
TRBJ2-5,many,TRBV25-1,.,TGTGCCAGCAGTGAATATAGCCCAGAGACCCAGTACTTC,CASSEYSPETQYF
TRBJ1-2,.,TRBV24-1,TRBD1,TGTGCCACCAGTGATGGACAGGGACTTTACACCTTC,CATSDGQGLYTF
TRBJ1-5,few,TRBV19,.,TGTGCCAGTAGTCTAAGGGGAAAACAGCCCCAGCATTTT,CASSLRGKQPQHF
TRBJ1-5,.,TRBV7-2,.,TGTGCCAGCAACGGCAGGTTAGGTGAGCGGTTGGATCAGCCCCAGCATTTT,CASNGRLGERLDQPQHF
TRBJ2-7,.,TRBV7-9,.,TGTGCCAGCAGCGGACGGCTTCAGGAGACCTACGCGCAGTACTTC,CASSGRLQETYAQYF
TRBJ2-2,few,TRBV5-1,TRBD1,TGCGCCAGCAGCTGGGACAGGGTTCCCGGGGAGCTGTTTTTT,CASSWDRVPGELFF
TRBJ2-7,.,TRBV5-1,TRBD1,TGCGCCAGCAGCTTGAGGCCAGGGGGCTCCTACGAGCAGTACTTC,CASSLRPGGSYEQYF
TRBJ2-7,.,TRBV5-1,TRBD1,TGCGCCAGCAGCTTGGGTTTAACCGGGACAGCCTACGAGCAGTACTTC,CASSLGLTGTAYEQYF
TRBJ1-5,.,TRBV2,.,TGTGTCAGCAGTGACGGCTACAATCAGCCCCAGCATTTT,CVSSDGYNQPQHF
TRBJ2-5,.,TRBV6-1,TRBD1,TGTGCCAGCAGTGAGCTCTGGACAGGGCAAGAGACCCAGTACTTC,CASSELWTGQETQYF
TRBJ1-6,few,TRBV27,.,TGTGCCAGCAGTAAGGGAAATTCACCCCTCCACTTT,CASSKGNSPLHF
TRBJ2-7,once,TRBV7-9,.,TGTGCCAGCAGCCAAGATCTGAGGAATGAGGAGCAGTACTTC,CASSQDLRNEEQYF
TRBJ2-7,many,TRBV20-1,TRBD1,TGCAGTGCGGGGACAGGTTCAAGCGAGCAGTACTTC,CSAGTGSSEQYF
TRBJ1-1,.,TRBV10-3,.,TGTGCCATCGGGTACCAGGGAAGGCTGAACACTGAAGCTTTCTTT,CAIGYQGRLNTEAFF
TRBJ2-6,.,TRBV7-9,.,TGTGCCAGCAGCCAATCGAGGGGAAGGACTGGGGCCAACGTCCTGACTTTC,CASSQSRGRTGANVLTF
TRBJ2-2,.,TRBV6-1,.,TGTGCCAGCAGCTTGGACGTAGACACCGGGGAGCTGTTTTTT,CASSLDVDTGELFF
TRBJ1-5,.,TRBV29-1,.,TGCAGCAGTGAACAGGGTAGCAATCAGCCCCAGCATTTT,CSSEQGSNQPQHF
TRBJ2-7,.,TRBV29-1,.,TGCAGCCCAGCCACCGACTACTACGAGCAGTACTTC,CSPATDYYEQYF
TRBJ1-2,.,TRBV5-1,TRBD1,TGCGCCAGCAGCTCCGAAAGAGGGACCGGGACAGGGGACGGCTACACCTTC,CASSSERGTGTGDGYTF
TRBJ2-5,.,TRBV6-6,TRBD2,TGTGCCAGCAGCCGGGGACTAGCGGGAGGGACCCAGTACTTC,CASSRGLAGGTQYF
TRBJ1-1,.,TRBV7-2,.,TGTGCCAGCAGCTTAGCTGGCAGGGAGGAGACTGAAGCTTTCTTT,CASSLAGREETEAFF
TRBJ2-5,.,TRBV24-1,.,TGTGCCACCAGCGACCCCCCCGGCGAGACCCAGTACTTC,CATSDPPGETQYF
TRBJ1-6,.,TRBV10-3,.,TGTGCCATCAGTGAGGGGGCGGGGATTAATTCACCCCTCCACTTT,CAISEGAGINSPLHF
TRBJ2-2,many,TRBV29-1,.,TGCAGCGTTGAGGCCGGATCCAACACCGGGGAGCTGTTTTTT,CSVEAGSNTGELFF
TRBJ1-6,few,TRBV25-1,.,TGTGCCAGCAGTGCTAGCTCTCCTCAGGGGTGGGATTCACCCCTCCACTTT,CASSASSPQGWDSPLHF